This T cell receptor (beta chain) was captured in a study of blood T cells in healthy people across ages. General study results and limits: More naive CD4+ cells and higher diversity marked long-lived donors relative to aged donors. Diversity of TCR beta correlated strongly with naive T cell percentage.

Next came a second PCR, run for about 6 to 11 cycles, which used a sample-barcoded 5' primer along with a J-beta primer mix. Via MiXCR, TCRdb re-called the 5' RACE reads, giving one row per CDR3 protein. Of 1.5 million to 2 million distinct CDR3 sequences listed, around half are singletons. Per the germline V gene, CDR1 is SEHNR and CDR2 is FQNEAQ (reference sequence). The CDR3 is 15 amino acids. Between the trimmed V and J ends, which lost 5 bases and 0 bases, there was a span of 14 bases. In the case of this clonotype: Its specificity is unknown.

With each sample, at least 5 micrograms of total RNA were extracted. Material for sequencing was blood. This clonotype was sampled from a woman aged 40 to 55 in good health. The chain combines TRBV7-9 with TRBJ2-7; TRBD1 is a possible D gene (6 bases). The DNA for the CDR3 is TGTGCCAGCAGCCCTCGGGACAAGAGCTCCTACGAGCAGTACTTC. Protein: CASSPRDKSSYEQYF.